This T cell receptor (beta chain) comes out of a study of blood T cell repertoires in COVID-19. In the study overall: Acute and convalescent COVID-19 samples came from the United States, Italy and Spain.

In the original processing: It was from reference gene primer amplification that nucleated cell counts were estimated. Libraries were prepared by immunoSEQ multiplex PCR; TCRdb keeps only in-frame clonotypes and omits some of them. V, J and clone size are those of that table, while D and trimming were read from the DNA. Of around 210,000 clones in the sample, roughly nine tenths were seen once. Clinical history reported by participants formed the basis on which cohorts were assigned. Donors in Cohort 3 counted as recovered after two negative PCRs, clearance, or symptom resolution. This CDR3 has 16 residues. In germline, CDR1 is SGHRS, CDR2 YFSETQ. Trimming at V came to 4 bases and at J to 1 base, leaving 8 bases not matched to a gene. This clone was counted a single time.

This chain joins TRBV5-1 and TRBJ2-5, with 9 bases lining up with TRBD1. The receptor's source is a woman aged 18-35 years who had recovered from COVID-19. Sequenced material: PBMCs or T cells enriched from blood (not recorded which). The CDR3 region has the DNA TGCGCCAGCAGCCCCGGGACAGGGAGGGCCCAAGAGACCCAGTACTTC. Translation gives CASSPGTGRAQETQYF.